The subject of this entry is one T cell receptor (beta chain). V was cut by 6 bases and J by 1 base, with 21 bases left in between. Germline-derived CDR1 and CDR2 are MNHNS and SASEGT. The CDR3 totals 17 residues. The record originates from a study of blood T cells in healthy people across ages. The authors ran a second PCR of about 6 to 11 cycles using a sample-barcoded 5' primer and a J-beta primer mix. Each CDR3 protein gets one entry after TCRdb re-called the 5' RACE reads with MiXCR. The sample lists 700,000 to 900,000 distinct CDR3 sequences, roughly 25% occurring once. These data were likewise used in another study, on T cells of mothers and their children. That source notes: The entire RNA extract went into cDNA synthesis at 1.5 ug per 15 ul. Overlap ran slightly, non-significantly higher for related than unrelated mother-child pairs.

The rearrangement joins TRBV6-1 to TRBJ1-1, with a possible D match to TRBD1 (5 bases). This clonotype was obtained from a boy younger than 18 in good health. The sequenced material came from blood. The CDR3: CASRLTAIIVRNTEAFF. For the CDR3, the DNA is TGTGCCAGCAGGTTGACAGCGATTATCGTGCGGAACACTGAAGCTTTCTTT.